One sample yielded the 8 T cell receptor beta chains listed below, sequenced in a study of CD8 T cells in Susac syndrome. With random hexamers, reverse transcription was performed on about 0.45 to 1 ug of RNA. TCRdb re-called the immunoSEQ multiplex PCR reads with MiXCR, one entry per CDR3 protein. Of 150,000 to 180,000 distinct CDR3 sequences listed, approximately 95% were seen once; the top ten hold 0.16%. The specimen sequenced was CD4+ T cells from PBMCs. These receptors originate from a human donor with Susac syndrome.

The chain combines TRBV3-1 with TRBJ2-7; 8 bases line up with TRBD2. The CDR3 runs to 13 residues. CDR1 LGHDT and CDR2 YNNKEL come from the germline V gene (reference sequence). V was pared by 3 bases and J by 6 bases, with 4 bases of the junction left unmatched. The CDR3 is CASSHTGRGEQYF. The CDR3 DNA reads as TGTGCCAGCAGCCATACCGGGAGGGGCGAGCAGTACTTC.

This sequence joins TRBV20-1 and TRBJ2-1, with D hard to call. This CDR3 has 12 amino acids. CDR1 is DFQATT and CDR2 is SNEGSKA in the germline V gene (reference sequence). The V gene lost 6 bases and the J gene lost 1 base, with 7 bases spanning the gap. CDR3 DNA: TGCAGTGCCCCGAATTCCTACAATGAGCAGTTCTTC. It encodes CSAPNSYNEQFF.

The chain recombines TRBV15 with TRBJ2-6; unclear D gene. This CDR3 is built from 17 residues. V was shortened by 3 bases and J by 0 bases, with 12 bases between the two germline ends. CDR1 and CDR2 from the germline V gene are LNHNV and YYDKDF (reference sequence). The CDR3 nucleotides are TGTGCCACCAGCAGGGTAGGGTCTCACTCTGGGGCCAACGTCCTGACTTTC. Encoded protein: CATSRVGSHSGANVLTF.

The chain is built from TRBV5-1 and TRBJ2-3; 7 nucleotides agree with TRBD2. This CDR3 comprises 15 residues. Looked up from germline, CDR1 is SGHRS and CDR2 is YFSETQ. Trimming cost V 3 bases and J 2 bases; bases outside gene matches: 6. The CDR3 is CASSYTGGTTDTQYF. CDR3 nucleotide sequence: TGCGCCAGCAGCTATACGGGGGGAACCACAGATACGCAGTATTTT.

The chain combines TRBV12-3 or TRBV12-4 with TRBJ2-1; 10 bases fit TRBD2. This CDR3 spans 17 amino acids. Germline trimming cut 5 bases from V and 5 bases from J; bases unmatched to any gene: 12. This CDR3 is CASSPQRGGRSNNEQFF. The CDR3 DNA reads TGTGCCAGCAGTCCGCAGCGGGGGGGCCGTTCGAACAATGAGCAGTTCTTC.

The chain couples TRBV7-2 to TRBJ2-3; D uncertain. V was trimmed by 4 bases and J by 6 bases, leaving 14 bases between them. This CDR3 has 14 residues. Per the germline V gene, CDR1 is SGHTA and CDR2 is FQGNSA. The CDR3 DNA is TGTGCCAGCAGCTCTAACTCAATTCGTGATACGCAGTATTTT. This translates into CASSSNSIRDTQYF.

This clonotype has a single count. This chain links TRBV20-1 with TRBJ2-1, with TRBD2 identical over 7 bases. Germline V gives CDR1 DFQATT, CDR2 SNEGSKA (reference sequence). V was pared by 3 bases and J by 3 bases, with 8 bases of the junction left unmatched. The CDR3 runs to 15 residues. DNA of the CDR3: TGCAGTGCTAGGTTGTTGGCGGGGGACTACAATGAGCAGTTCTTC. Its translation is CSARLLAGDYNEQFF.

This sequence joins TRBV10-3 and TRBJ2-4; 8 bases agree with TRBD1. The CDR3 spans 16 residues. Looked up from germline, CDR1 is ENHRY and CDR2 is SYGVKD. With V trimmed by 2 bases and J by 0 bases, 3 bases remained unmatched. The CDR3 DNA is TGTGCCATCAGTGAGAACGACAGGGGAGCCAAAAACATTCAGTACTTC. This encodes CAISENDRGAKNIQYF.